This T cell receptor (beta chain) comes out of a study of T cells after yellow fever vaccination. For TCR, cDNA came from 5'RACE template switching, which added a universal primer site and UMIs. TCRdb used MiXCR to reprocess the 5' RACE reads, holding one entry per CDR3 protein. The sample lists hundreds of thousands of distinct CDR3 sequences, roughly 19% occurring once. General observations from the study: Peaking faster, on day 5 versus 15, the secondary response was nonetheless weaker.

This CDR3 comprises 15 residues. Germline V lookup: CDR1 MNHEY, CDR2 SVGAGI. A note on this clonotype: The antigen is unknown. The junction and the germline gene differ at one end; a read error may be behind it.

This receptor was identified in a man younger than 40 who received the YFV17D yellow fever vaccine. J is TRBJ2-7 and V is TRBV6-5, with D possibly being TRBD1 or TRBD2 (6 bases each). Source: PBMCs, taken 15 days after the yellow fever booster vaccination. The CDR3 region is CASSYSEGGSYEQYF. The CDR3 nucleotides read TGTGCCAGCAGCTACTCGGAAGGGGGGTCCTACGAGCAGTACTTC.